This T cell receptor beta chain was observed in a study of blood T cell repertoires in COVID-19. On the study more broadly: PBMCs, B-cell-depleted T cells, or T cells provided the cDNA or gDNA that made up the material.

The CDR3 consists of 14 residues. Trimming removed 3 bases from V and 4 bases from J; junction bases left unmatched: 4. Germline CDR1 is SNHLY and CDR2 is FYNNEI. Measured with immunoSEQ multiplex PCR; TCRdb has only the in-frame clones, and not every one. Altogether 220,000 or so clones are present, around four fifths being singletons, with the ten largest covering 4% to 6%. This sequence originates from a woman in her sixties or seventies who had recovered from COVID-19. The sequencing sample was made of peripheral blood. The chain is built from TRBV2 and TRBJ1-2; 8 bases line up with TRBD1. CDR3 DNA sequence: TGTGCCAGCAGTGACCACACAGGGGGCTATGGCTACACCTTC. Translating it yields CASSDHTGGYGYTF.